This T cell receptor beta chain was identified in a study of T cells in Graves' hyperthyroidism and ophthalmopathy (dated by TCRdb to about 2019). About the full investigation: Peripheral blood was collected at initial diagnosis, before any treatment. To identify TCR V-J signatures that set the groups apart, the researchers used a discovery cohort of more than 95 patients, made up of some 41 with Graves' ophthalmopathy and 57 with stable Graves' hyperthyroidism. Whether ophthalmopathy could be predicted prospectively was tested in an independent validation cohort made up of under 20 hyperthyroidism patients plus 17 patients who later progressed to ophthalmopathy. The 100 or so discovery patients were divided at random into training and test sets in a 7:3 ratio. In about 6 Graves' hyperthyroidism patients, the study also compared T-cell repertoires from thyroid tissue with T-cell repertoires from blood. Once sampling was done, hyperthyroidism patients were given methimazole at a starting dose of 30 mg daily, whereas ophthalmopathy patients were given high-dose intravenous methylprednisolone. According to the paper, TCR Vbeta CDR3 sequencing was carried out on about 140 peripheral blood samples, which came from 40 to 45 ophthalmopathy, 75 or so hyperthyroidism and approximately 17 progressor patients.

The TCR beta CDR3 regions were amplified from RNA transcripts. The TCR CDR3 was subjected to a first round of RT-PCR using the HTBI primer set and the Qiagen OneStep RT-PCR kit. Libraries were constructed in a second round of multiplex PCR, after which size selection and purification were carried out. Paired-end sequencing of the libraries was performed with 100 bp reads on an Illumina HiSeq2000. The original methods were these. SOAPnuke was used to process the raw data, throwing out any read that contained adapters or uncalled bases, had a mean Phred below 15, or lacked an exact constant-primer or identifier match. High-quality paired reads were merged using COPE v1.2.5, and each unique nucleotide sequence was defined as a clonotype. MiTCR v1.1 was used to align the clonotypes against IMGT TRBV, TRBD and TRBJ reference segments. Analysis was restricted to V-J combinations with a frequency above 0.0001, which covered just over 98% of repertoires. The TCS score was defined as the ratio of F50 (clonal expansion) to E x V (chaos), calculated using BLOSUM62-based TCRdist between CDR3 peptides within each V-J. Welch's t-statistics and random forest reduced some 510 V-J features to 10 to 15, which were used in a naive Bayes classifier (R e1071). TCRdb redid the processing of the public reads, applying fastp at Q25 and MiXCR, and retained in-frame beta chains. Under each unique CDR3 protein, matching rows form one entry showing the most common genes and DNA. These V and J calls derive from TCRdb rather than the authors' analysis. Counted in this sample were fewer than 400,000 distinct CDR3 sequences; approximately 25% of them appeared once. Of the sample, 73% falls within the top ten clones.

The paper as a whole reports these results and caveats: Sample size was not statistically predetermined, and investigators were not blinded to group allocation. Ophthalmopathy was separated from stable hyperthyroidism by a 13 V-J signature model, with approximately 85% sensitivity and about 81% specificity obtained in cross-validation and 80%/75% obtained in testing. Most expanded thyroid clonotypes (frequency above 0.001) were also detected in blood, suggesting blood repertoires may reflect thyroid immune responses. In validation, the model predicted progression to ophthalmopathy with 55% to 71% sensitivity and 72% to 85% specificity, a median of approximately 6.7 months before onset.

About this clonotype itself: Its antigen specificity is not known. Nothing much larger sits one base from this clone, and base qualities are not available.

CDR3 length: 13 amino acids, cysteine to phenylalanine. Left in the record is the CDR3 DNA by itself, 39 bases read in frame from the first base. Trimming removed 5 bases from V and 2 bases from J, leaving 8 bases between the germline ends. The germline V gene (reference sequence) yields SGHKS for CDR1 and YYEKEE for CDR2. Stable Graves' hyperthyroidism was defined as no progression to ophthalmopathy during 18 months of follow-up. Hyperthyroidism patients were newly diagnosed, with disease duration under 2 months, and aged 18 to 65 years. Any patient with an uncontrolled infection, another autoimmune disease, pregnancy or lactation was excluded. Diagnoses relied on clinical symptoms, serum thyroxine and TRAb, thyroid ultrasound and orbital computed tomography. Ficoll-Paque density gradient centrifugation was used to isolate PBMCs from under 11 ml of fresh peripheral blood. Total RNA was extracted with Trizol reagent, and quality was checked on an Agilent 2100 Bioanalyzer.

The source is a man aged 50 or older with Graves' hyperthyroidism. Rearrangement joined TRBV5-5 to TRBJ1-5; no D gene call is confident. Sequenced material: blood. The CDR3 is CASSISGNQPQHF. Read as DNA, the sequence is TGTGCCAGCAGTATCAGTGGCAATCAGCCCCAGCATTTT. The full variable domain, completed from the reference TRBV5-5 and TRBJ1-5 proteins outside the CDR3, reads DAGVTQSPTHLIKTRGQQVTLRCSPISGHKSVSWYQQVLGQGPQFIFQYYEKEERGRGNFPDRFSARQFPNYSSELNVNALLLGDSALYLCASSISGNQPQHFGDGTRLSIL.